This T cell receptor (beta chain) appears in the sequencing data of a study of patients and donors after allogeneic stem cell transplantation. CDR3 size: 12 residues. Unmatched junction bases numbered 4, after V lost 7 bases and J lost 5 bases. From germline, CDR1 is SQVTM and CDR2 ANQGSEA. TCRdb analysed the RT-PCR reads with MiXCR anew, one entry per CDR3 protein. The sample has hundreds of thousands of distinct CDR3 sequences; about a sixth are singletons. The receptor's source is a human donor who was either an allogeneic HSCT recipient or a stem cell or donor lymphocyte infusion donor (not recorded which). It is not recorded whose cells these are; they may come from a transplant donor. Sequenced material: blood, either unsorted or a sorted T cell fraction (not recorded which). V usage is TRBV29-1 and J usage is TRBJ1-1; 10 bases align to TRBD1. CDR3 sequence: CSDGQGETEAFF. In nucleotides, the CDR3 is TGCAGCGATGGACAGGGGGAGACTGAAGCTTTCTTT.